This T cell receptor (beta chain) was identified in a study of T cell repertoires in cytomegalovirus infection. Study conclusions and caveats: CMV carriers with the relevant HLA were identified by cumulative public TCR beta family frequency.

TCRdb re-called the reads with MiXCR, one entry per CDR3 protein. The sample lists more than 300,000 distinct CDR3 sequences; about 35% were seen once. Germline V CDR1 and CDR2: MNHEY, SVGEGT. Unmatched junction bases numbered 9, after V lost 6 bases and J lost 7 bases. The CDR3 loop spans 15 amino acids. This clonotype was counted between two and nine times. Its antigen is not identified. This receptor was identified in a human donor in good health (CMV status not recorded). Some clones in this sample may be carry-over from other donors' samples. Sequencing used cultured PBMCs, obtained from culture after CMV antigen stimulation. J is TRBJ2-1 and V is TRBV6-2 or TRBV6-3, with 10 bases that match TRBD2. CDR3 DNA: TGTGCCAGCAGACCTAGCGGGAGATTTGTGAATGAGCAGTTCTTC. It translates to CASRPSGRFVNEQFF.